One T cell receptor beta chain is described in this entry. Its antigen is currently not known. No base-level quality is on record; no much larger clone is a single base apart. What this sample's treatment or condition label stands for: allogeneic hematopoietic cell transplantation with graft depleted of TCRalphabeta T cells and CD19 B cells. The children who served as transplant recipients had been given grafts of TCRalphabeta/CD19-depleted allogeneic hematopoietic cells. The sample is drawn from a study of T-cell reconstitution after alpha-beta-depleted transplantation in children (dated by TCRdb to between 2015 and 2016). At the level of the whole study: Using TCR repertoire profiling, the study followed T-cell immune reconstitution in a quantitative way in children after TCRalphabeta/CD19-depleted allogeneic hematopoietic cell transplantation. General findings and caveats noted by the study authors: In some patients, the high TCRbeta diversity seen at day 60 was put down to recipient T cells and intrathymic progenitors that had survived conditioning. The apparently early recovery of alphabetaT-cell counts about two months after transplant reportedly depended on only several hundred rapidly expanded clones that came from non-depleted graft cells. Over the following months the frequencies of hyperexpanded clones went down, and after one year T-cell counts and TCRbeta diversity were mostly credited to newly produced T cells.

Library creation used PCR. Sequencing relied on an Illumina HiSeq 2500. TCR libraries were prepared with molecular barcoding, using unique molecular identifiers to normalize TCRbeta repertoire quantification. TCRdb reprocessed the public reads (quality trimming at Q25 with fastp, clone calling with MiXCR) and kept in-frame beta chains. Rows merge per CDR3 protein into single entries with the most common DNA and genes. Counted in this sample were around 800,000 distinct CDR3 sequences; 15% to 20% of them appeared once. The ten largest clonotypes hold approximately 5% of the sample. The CDR3 has 14 amino acids, counting the end cysteine and phenylalanine. The sequence is cut down to CDR3 DNA, 42 bases in frame from base 1. Based on the germline V gene, the CDR1 and CDR2 sequences are MDHEN and SYDVKM. V is clipped by 5 bases and J by 2 bases, and the sequence between their germline boundaries is 13 bases long.

This sequence uses TRBV28 and TRBJ2-7; TRBD2 is a weak D gene call, 6 bases matching. The TCR comes from a male patient under 18 who had a stem cell transplant for acute lymphoblastic leukemia, so the T cells may come from the graft donor. The sequences come from PBMCs, mostly from graft donor cells, collected 360 days after TCRalphabeta/CD19-depleted stem cell transplant. The DNA is TGTGCCAGCAGTCCAAGGACTATTACCTACGAGCAGTACTTC. This encodes CASSPRTITYEQYF.